The clone carrying this TCR beta chain has more than one count but fewer than ten. The record originates from a study of T cells in Graves' hyperthyroidism and ophthalmopathy. Overall study context: The authors collected peripheral blood at initial diagnosis, before any treatment.

The CDR3 runs 13 residues. With V trimmed by 8 bases and J by 5 bases, 8 bases remained unmatched. In germline, CDR1 is MNHNS, CDR2 SASEGT. Over 18 months, lack of ophthalmopathy progression marked Graves' hyperthyroidism as stable. Hyperthyroidism patients were newly diagnosed, had disease duration under 2 months, and were aged 18 to 65 years. From more than 9 ml of fresh peripheral blood, PBMCs were isolated. Amplification yielded TCR beta CDR3 regions, with RNA transcripts as the source. TCR CDR3 underwent first-round RT-PCR with the HTBI primer set. Each CDR3 protein gets one entry after TCRdb re-called the multiplex PCR reads with MiXCR. The top ten hold about a quarter of the sample, which has some 550,000 distinct CDR3 sequences, less than 25% seen once.

Sequencing was performed on blood. The chain carries TRBV6-1 and TRBJ1-2; 7 bases match TRBD1. The source is a man younger than 35 with Graves' hyperthyroidism. DNA of the CDR3: TGTGCCAGCGCCCCAGGGGGTAGTTATGGCTACACCTTC. Encoded protein: CASAPGGSYGYTF.